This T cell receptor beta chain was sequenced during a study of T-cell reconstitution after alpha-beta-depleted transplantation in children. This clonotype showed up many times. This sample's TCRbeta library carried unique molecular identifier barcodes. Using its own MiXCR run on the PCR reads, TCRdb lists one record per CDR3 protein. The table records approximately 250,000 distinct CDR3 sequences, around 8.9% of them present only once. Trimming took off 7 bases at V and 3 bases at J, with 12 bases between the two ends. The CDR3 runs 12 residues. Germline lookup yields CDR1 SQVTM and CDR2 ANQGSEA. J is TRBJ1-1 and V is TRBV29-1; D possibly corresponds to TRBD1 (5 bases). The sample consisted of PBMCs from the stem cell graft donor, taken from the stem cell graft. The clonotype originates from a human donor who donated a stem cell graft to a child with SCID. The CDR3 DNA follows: TGCAGCGCGACAGTATCAGACACTGAAGCTTTCTTT. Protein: CSATVSDTEAFF. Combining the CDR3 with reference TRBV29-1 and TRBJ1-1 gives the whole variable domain SAVISQKPSRDICQRGTSLTIQCQVDSQVTMMFWYRQQPGQSLTLIATANQGSEATYESGFVIDKFPISRPNLTFSTLTVSNMSPEDSSIYLCSATVSDTEAFFGQGTRLTVV.